This entry is about one TCR beta chain. The sample comes from a study of blood T cell repertoires in COVID-19. Study information: COVID-19 samples, acute and convalescent, were from the United States, Italy and Spain. Nucleic acid was either cDNA or gDNA, and it came from T cells, B-cell-depleted T cells, or PBMCs.

Looked up from germline, CDR1 is SGHNT and CDR2 is YENEEA. This CDR3 comprises 16 residues. Trimming removed 4 bases from V and 9 bases from J; junction bases left unmatched: 10. Authors' data handling: Estimation of nucleated cell counts relied on the amplification of reference gene primers. This table comes from immunoSEQ multiplex PCR, and its TCRdb copy is limited to in-frame clones, with some not included. D and trimming were read from the DNA, whereas the V and J calls and clone size are those reported in that table. The sample holds about 290,000 clones, 75% to 90% seen once. This receptor was identified in a man aged 35 to 55 with acute or convalescent COVID-19. The chain links TRBV11-3 to TRBJ2-1; 12 bases fit TRBD2. Source material: peripheral blood. The CDR3 sequence: CASSSRTSGVSREQFF. DNA of the CDR3: TGTGCCAGCAGCTCCCGGACTAGCGGGGTTTCGCGTGAGCAGTTCTTC.